The next 4 T cell receptor beta chains were all read from a single sample in a study of blood T cell repertoires in COVID-19. The data were produced by immunoSEQ multiplex PCR, yet TCRdb's version contains in-frame clones alone and is incomplete. The table includes around 28,000 clones, 87% detected once. Sequencing input: peripheral blood. Receptors were obtained from a human donor in a cohort sampled during active COVID-19.

The rearrangement links TRBV3-1 (or the pseudogene TRBV3-2) to TRBJ2-2, with 12 positions matching TRBD2. After removal of 2 bases from V and 1 base from J, the junction contained 5 bases not matched to a gene. Germline values: CDR1 LGHDT, CDR2 YNNKEL (reference sequence). The CDR3 loop spans 18 amino acids. The CDR3 sequence: CASSQLLAGGGNTGELFF. The CDR3 DNA reads as TGTGCCAGCAGCCAATTACTAGCGGGAGGAGGGAACACCGGGGAGCTGTTTTTT.

The V gene is TRBV29-1, the J gene TRBJ2-3; perhaps TRBD2 as D (7 bases). V was pared by 6 bases and J by 1 base, with 17 bases between. The CDR3 runs 15 residues. Germline V CDR1 and CDR2: SQVTM, ANQGSEA. Here the CDR3 reads CSVSGGLGGTDTQYF. In DNA, the CDR3 is TGCAGCGTCTCCGGGGGGCTCGGAGGCACAGATACGCAGTATTTT.

The chain is built from TRBV11-3 and TRBJ2-1; 11 nucleotides agree with TRBD2. Trimming took 1 base from V and 8 from J; bases not matched to a gene: 4. The CDR3 sequence is 15 residues long. Germline CDR1 and CDR2: SGHNT and YENEEA. The CDR3 here is CASSLGLAGMDEQFF. In DNA form, the CDR3 reads TGTGCCAGCAGCTTAGGACTAGCGGGAATGGATGAGCAGTTCTTC.

CDR3 nucleotide sequence: TGTGCCAGCAGGCTTAATCGACAGGCCCTCTATGGCTACACCTTC. Protein sequence: CASRLNRQALYGYTF. This rearrangement joins TRBV2 to TRBJ1-2; tentatively, D is TRBD1 (6 bases). Germline V CDR1 and CDR2: SNHLY, FYNNEI. Trimming removed 6 bases from V and 4 bases from J, with 18 bases in between. The CDR3 consists of 15 residues.